These T cell receptor beta chains were read from a single sample in a study of CD8 T cells in ankylosing spondylitis. TCRdb re-called the 5' RACE reads with MiXCR, one entry per CDR3 protein. The sample lists about 250,000 distinct CDR3 sequences; over 7% were seen once. The sequencing sample was made of blood, either unsorted or a sorted T cell fraction (not recorded which). The receptors stem from a female donor with ankylosing spondylitis or in good health (not recorded which). Both conserved end residues are part of each CDR3. A D gene is named only where the DNA matches it firmly. Clone size is stated in some rows and not others, as once, few, many or a class when expanded.

>TRBV2|-|17|many|TRBJ2-1
CASSEAGAMSSYNEQFF
TGTGCCAGCAGTGAAGCTGGGGCGATGAGCTCCTACAATGAGCAGTTCTTC
>TRBV25-1|-|16|many|TRBJ2-7
CASSGSIGGLGYEQYF
TGTGCCAGCAGTGGTTCGATCGGAGGACTCGGCTACGAGCAGTACTTC
>TRBV28|-|14|many|TRBJ2-3
CASSQFLGEDTQYF
TGTGCCAGCAGTCAGTTCTTAGGAGAAGATACGCAGTATTTT
>TRBV4-3|-|16|many|TRBJ2-2
CASSQGSTANTGELFF
TGCGCCAGCAGCCAAGGCTCGACCGCGAACACCGGGGAGCTGTTTTTT
>TRBV20-1|TRBD2|15|many|TRBJ2-7
CSARSLAGGDYEQYF
TGCAGTGCTAGATCCTTAGCGGGAGGCGACTACGAGCAGTACTTC
>TRBV7-2|-|16|-|TRBJ2-3
CASSSSWTQSTDTQYF
TGTGCCAGCAGCTCCTCCTGGACACAGAGCACAGATACGCAGTATTTT
>TRBV13|-|11|many|TRBJ1-1
CASEQNTEAFF
TGTGCCAGCGAACAGAACACTGAAGCTTTCTTT
>TRBV5-1|TRBD1|15|many|TRBJ1-1
CASSLNRGVNTEAFF
TGCGCCAGCAGCTTGAACAGGGGCGTGAACACTGAAGCTTTCTTT
>TRBV5-5|TRBD2|17|many|TRBJ2-1
CASSLWGGTSGVNEQFF
TGTGCCAGCAGCTTGTGGGGGGGGACTAGCGGGGTTAATGAGCAGTTCTTC
>TRBV12-3/TRBV12-4|-|13|many|TRBJ1-5
CASSRDGHQPQHF
TGTGCCAGCAGTCGGGACGGTCATCAGCCCCAGCATTTT
>TRBV27|-|15|-|TRBJ1-2
CASSPGRGAQYGYTF
TGTGCCAGCAGTCCGGGGAGAGGGGCGCAATATGGCTACACCTTC
>TRBV28|TRBD1|18|-|TRBJ1-6
CASSFGQVSSSYNSPLHF
TGTGCCAGCAGTTTCGGACAGGTCTCAAGCTCCTATAATTCACCCCTCCACTTT
>TRBV10-2|-|15|many|TRBJ1-5
CASSERGYSNQPQHF
TGCGCCAGCAGCGAAAGGGGATATAGCAATCAGCCCCAGCATTTT
>TRBV20-1|TRBD1|15|few|TRBJ1-2
CSARVPTGGYGGYTF
TGCAGTGCTAGAGTCCCGACAGGGGGCTACGGAGGCTACACCTTC
>TRBV7-2|TRBD1|15|many|TRBJ1-1
CASSLSRDRRTEAFF
TGTGCCAGCAGCTTGTCCCGGGACAGGCGGACTGAAGCTTTCTTT
>TRBV7-6|-|16|-|TRBJ1-3
CASSLALGGGGNTIYF
TGTGCCAGCAGCTTAGCGCTTGGAGGGGGAGGAAACACCATATATTTT
>TRBV20-1|-|13|many|TRBJ2-1
CSAPGRGYNEQFF
TGCAGTGCTCCTGGTCGGGGTTACAATGAGCAGTTCTTC
>TRBV20-1|-|12|many|TRBJ1-1
CSAPRASYEAFF
TGCAGTGCCCCGAGGGCGTCGTATGAAGCTTTCTTT
>TRBV6-1|-|15|many|TRBJ1-4
CASGRGDRSNEKLFF
TGTGCCAGCGGGAGGGGCGACAGATCTAATGAAAAACTGTTTTTT
>TRBV6-2/TRBV6-3|-|12|many|TRBJ1-1
CASGSIGTEAFF
TGTGCCAGCGGGTCTATCGGCACTGAAGCTTTCTTT
>TRBV20-1|-|13|many|TRBJ2-1
CSARVDEYNEQFF
TGCAGTGCTAGAGTCGACGAGTACAATGAGCAGTTCTTC
>TRBV27|TRBD2|15|many|TRBJ2-1
CASSSSGSPYNEQFF
TGTGCCAGCAGTTCAAGCGGGAGTCCATACAATGAGCAGTTCTTC
>TRBV7-3|-|13|-|TRBJ2-7
CASGPLGRYEQYF
TGTGCCAGCGGACCCCTAGGACGATACGAGCAGTACTTC
>TRBV20-1|TRBD2|16|-|TRBJ2-3
CSARAPTSGRTDTQYF
TGCAGTGCCCGGGCGCCAACTAGCGGGAGGACAGATACGCAGTATTTT
>TRBV7-2|TRBD2|14|-|TRBJ2-1
CASSHGTSLNEQFF
TGTGCCAGCAGCCACGGGACTAGCCTCAATGAGCAGTTCTTC
>TRBV12-3/TRBV12-4|-|14|many|TRBJ2-7
CASSWSRPAHEQYF
TGTGCCAGCAGTTGGTCGCGCCCGGCCCACGAGCAGTACTTC
>TRBV7-9|-|12|many|TRBJ2-7
CASSLWGDKQYF
TGTGCCAGCAGCTTATGGGGGGACAAGCAGTACTTC
>TRBV12-2|-|16|few|TRBJ2-1
CASPYWATDGNNEQFF
TGTGCAAGTCCCTACTGGGCCACCGACGGAAACAATGAGCAGTTCTTC
>TRBV7-9|-|10|many|TRBJ2-5
CASSSETQYF
TGTGCCAGCAGCTCTGAGACCCAGTACTTC
>TRBV20-1|TRBD2|16|many|TRBJ2-5
CSAPPSRAGVVETQYF
TGCAGTGCTCCACCCTCCCGAGCGGGAGTAGTGGAGACCCAGTACTTC
>TRBV28|TRBD1|16|many|TRBJ1-5
CASTPPGGRSNQPQHF
TGTGCCAGCACCCCCCCAGGGGGAAGGAGCAATCAGCCCCAGCATTTT
>TRBV6-2/TRBV6-3|-|13|many|TRBJ2-1
CASRGTLVNEQFF
TGTGCCAGCAGGGGGACTTTAGTGAATGAGCAGTTCTTC
>TRBV5-1|-|15|many|TRBJ2-2
CASSFLGETGGELFF
TGCGCCAGCAGCTTCCTCGGGGAGACAGGCGGGGAGCTGTTTTTT
>TRBV29-1|-|13|many|TRBJ1-2
CSVEVEGGQGYTF
TGCAGCGTTGAAGTAGAAGGGGGACAAGGCTACACCTTC
>TRBV20-1|-|13|many|TRBJ1-1
CSARSQTNTEAFF
TGCAGTGCTAGAAGTCAAACGAACACTGAAGCTTTCTTT
>TRBV28|-|16|few|TRBJ1-3
CASTLYARDRGNTIYF
TGTGCCAGCACCCTTTATGCAAGGGATCGCGGAAACACCATATATTTT
>TRBV4-3|-|11|many|TRBJ2-1
CASSRGREQFF
TGCGCCAGCAGCCGAGGTCGGGAGCAGTTCTTC
>TRBV6-1|TRBD2|16|many|TRBJ2-5
CASTHVWGGDQETQYF
TGTGCCAGCACTCATGTCTGGGGGGGAGACCAAGAGACCCAGTACTTC
>TRBV13|-|14|many|TRBJ2-3
CASSTGNSRDTQYF
TGTGCCAGCAGCACCGGGAACAGCCGGGATACGCAGTATTTT
>TRBV12-3/TRBV12-4|-|14|once|TRBJ2-6
CASSLGAGTNVLTF
TGTGCCAGCAGTTTGGGGGCTGGGACCAACGTCCTGACTTTC
>TRBV7-6|TRBD2|14|many|TRBJ2-7
CASSLKGLADEQYF
TGTGCCAGCAGCTTAAAAGGCCTAGCGGACGAGCAGTACTTC
>TRBV6-2/TRBV6-3|TRBD2|15|many|TRBJ2-1
CASSYLAGGGNEQFF
TGTGCCAGCAGTTACTTAGCGGGAGGGGGCAATGAGCAGTTCTTC
>TRBV4-3|-|13|many|TRBJ2-7
CASSQTDTSEQYF
TGCGCCAGCAGCCAAACGGACACCTCCGAGCAGTACTTC
>TRBV19|-|14|many|TRBJ2-1
CASMVGDSGSEQFF
TGTGCCAGTATGGTCGGGGACTCTGGTAGTGAGCAGTTCTTC
>TRBV10-3|TRBD2|14|many|TRBJ2-1
CAISREAEGNEQFF
TGTGCCATCAGTCGGGAGGCCGAAGGGAATGAGCAGTTCTTC
>TRBV7-2|TRBD1|14|-|TRBJ1-5
CASSRGQFNQPQHF
TGTGCCAGCAGCAGGGGACAGTTCAATCAGCCCCAGCATTTT
>TRBV15|TRBD2|15|-|TRBJ2-7
CGILGERESPWEQYF
TGTGGAATCTTGGGGGAGCGGGAGAGCCCTTGGGAGCAGTACTTC